The rows below give T cell receptor beta chains drawn from one sample of a study of beta chain features in type 1 diabetes. Clones were read by immunoSEQ multiplex PCR, and TCRdb kept only the in-frame ones, dropping some. The table lists roughly 100,000 clones, roughly 28% of them singletons. The sequenced sample was central memory CD4+ T cells from blood. These receptors originate from a woman aged 18 to 35 with type 1 diabetes. CDR3s include the opening cysteine and the closing phenylalanine or tryptophan. A D gene is named only where the DNA matches it firmly. Not every row has a clone size; where given, it reads once, few, many or a size class.

abundance	v_gene	d_gene	j_gene	CDR3aa	CDR3nt
NA	TRBV7-2	TRBD1	TRBJ2-3	CASSWDRATDTQYF	TGTGCCAGCAGCTGGGACAGGGCCACAGATACGCAGTATTTT
once	TRBV7-8	TRBD1	TRBJ1-5	CASSIQGDQPQHF	TGTGCCAGCAGCATACAGGGGGATCAGCCCCAGCATTTT
NA	TRBV4-2	NA	TRBJ2-2	CASSQAVDSSGGELFF	TGTGCCAGCAGCCAAGCTGTCGACAGCTCGGGCGGGGAGCTGTTTTTT
few	TRBV5-6	TRBD2	TRBJ2-4	CASSSLSGSGAIQYF	TGTGCCAGCAGCTCCCTTAGCGGGAGTGGGGCCATTCAGTACTTC
NA	TRBV10-3	TRBD2	TRBJ2-6	CAISELGGTGANVLTF	TGTGCCATCAGTGAGCTCGGGGGGACTGGGGCCAACGTCCTGACTTTC
few	TRBV5-6	NA	TRBJ2-6	CASIPSFRGSGANVLTF	TGTGCCAGCATACCTAGCTTCCGGGGCTCTGGGGCCAACGTCCTGACTTTC
NA	TRBV5-1	NA	TRBJ1-1	CASSLDARGVTEAFF	TGCGCCAGCAGCTTGGACGCCAGGGGTGTCACTGAAGCTTTCTTT
few	TRBV29-1	TRBD2	TRBJ2-1	CSVEDPGLAGVEQFF	TGCAGCGTTGAAGACCCGGGACTAGCGGGAGTTGAGCAGTTCTTC
NA	TRBV18	NA	TRBJ2-1	CASSPSGLYEQFF	TGTGCCAGCTCACCTAGCGGTCTCTATGAGCAGTTCTTC
few	TRBV19	TRBD2	TRBJ2-1	CASSIRGSGIGGSSYNEQFF	TGTGCCAGTAGTATAAGGGGTAGCGGGATCGGGGGGAGCTCCTACAATGAGCAGTTCTTC
few	TRBV7-3	NA	TRBJ2-1	CASSLTKGEQFF	TGTGCCAGCAGCTTAACGAAGGGGGAGCAGTTCTTC
NA	TRBV7-3	NA	TRBJ2-3	CASSLTGASTSGTDTQYF	TGTGCCAGCAGCTTAACTGGCGCGAGTACTAGTGGCACAGATACGCAGTATTTT
few	TRBV18	NA	TRBJ1-1	CASSPGQNTEAFF	TGTGCCAGCTCGCCGGGACAGAACACTGAAGCTTTCTTT
NA	TRBV9	NA	TRBJ1-2	CASSPGLNYGYTF	TGTGCCAGCAGTCCCGGACTAAACTATGGCTACACCTTC
few	TRBV11-2	TRBD1	TRBJ1-1	CASSFGTGNTEAFF	TGTGCCAGCAGCTTTGGGACAGGGAACACTGAAGCTTTCTTT
NA	TRBV10-2	TRBD1	TRBJ1-4	CASSQQGAGEKLFF	TGCGCCAGCAGTCAACAGGGGGCCGGCGAAAAACTGTTTTTT
few	TRBV30	TRBD1	TRBJ1-1	CAWTRQGVTEAFF	TGTGCCTGGACACGACAGGGGGTCACTGAAGCTTTCTTT
NA	TRBV9	NA	TRBJ1-3	CASARGLGSGNTIYF	TGTGCCAGCGCCAGGGGCTTAGGCTCTGGAAACACCATATATTTT
NA	TRBV7-9	NA	TRBJ2-2	CASSLGGTNTGELFF	TGTGCCAGCAGCTTGGGCGGGACGAACACCGGGGAGCTGTTTTTT
NA	TRBV2	TRBD2	TRBJ2-5	CASHLGTTKQETQYF	TGTGCCAGTCACCTCGGGACTACCAAACAAGAGACCCAGTACTTC
once	TRBV30	TRBD1	TRBJ1-3	CARITDRGGSGNTIYF	TGTGCCAGGATTACGGACAGGGGGGGCTCTGGAAACACCATATATTTT
few	TRBV6-5	TRBD2	TRBJ2-5	CASRVAGGLETQYF	TGTGCCAGCAGAGTAGCGGGGGGGTTGGAGACCCAGTACTTC
many	TRBV30	NA	TRBJ2-3	CAWSAYGRGGTDTQYF	TGTGCCTGGTCTGCGTACGGGAGAGGAGGCACAGATACGCAGTATTTT
few	TRBV28	TRBD2	TRBJ2-3	CASSSSWDYQITDTQYF	TGTGCCAGCAGTTCCTCTTGGGACTACCAAATCACAGATACGCAGTATTTT
NA	TRBV5-6	NA	TRBJ1-3	CASSLRTVGNTIYF	TGTGCCAGCAGCTTGCGGACAGTTGGAAACACCATATATTTT
NA	TRBV15	TRBD1	TRBJ2-2	CATSNRGRESGELFF	TGTGCCACCAGCAACAGGGGGCGGGAGAGCGGGGAGCTGTTTTTT
NA	TRBV30	NA	TRBJ1-1	CAGLEKNTEAFF	TGTGCCGGACTAGAGAAGAACACTGAAGCTTTCTTT
NA	TRBV7-2	TRBD2	TRBJ2-5	CASSPGLARRETQYF	TGTGCCAGCAGCCCTGGACTAGCGAGGCGGGAGACCCAGTACTTC
few	TRBV7-2	TRBD2	TRBJ2-3	CASSSRLAGADTQYF	TGTGCCAGCAGCTCACGACTAGCGGGAGCGGATACGCAGTATTTT
NA	TRBV28	NA	TRBJ2-1	CASRSYSYNEQFF	TGTGCCAGCAGGTCTTACTCCTACAATGAGCAGTTCTTC
NA	TRBV6-5	NA	TRBJ1-3	CASRHPSGNTIYF	TGTGCCAGCAGACATCCCTCTGGAAACACCATATATTTT
NA	TRBV7-2	NA	TRBJ1-1	CASSGFGWTDLMNTEAFF	TGTGCCAGCAGTGGTTTTGGTTGGACAGATCTCATGAACACTGAAGCTTTCTTT
few	TRBV7-2	NA	TRBJ2-4	CASSEQASIQYF	TGTGCCAGCAGCGAGCAAGCGTCCATTCAGTACTTC
few	TRBV6-1	TRBD2	TRBJ2-5	CASSEGGLAGGQETQYF	TGTGCCAGCAGTGAAGGGGGACTAGCGGGAGGGCAAGAGACCCAGTACTTC
NA	TRBV5-4	TRBD2	TRBJ2-5	CASSLDWGGETQYF	TGTGCCAGCAGCTTGGATTGGGGAGGGGAGACCCAGTACTTC
NA	TRBV9	TRBD2	TRBJ2-2	CASSAGLAGASGELFF	TGTGCCAGCAGCGCGGGACTAGCGGGAGCGAGCGGGGAGCTGTTTTTT
NA	TRBV28	TRBD1	TRBJ1-2	CASHTRDSYGYTF	TGTGCCAGCCACACCCGGGACAGCTATGGCTACACCTTC
NA	TRBV7-6	NA	TRBJ2-3	CASSYRGSTATDTQYF	TGTGCCAGCAGCTATAGGGGGTCGACCGCAACAGATACGCAGTATTTT
NA	TRBV9	NA	TRBJ2-1	CASSVGQGSYNEQFF	TGTGCCAGCAGCGTAGGTCAGGGATCCTACAATGAGCAGTTCTTC
few	TRBV6-1	TRBD1	TRBJ1-5	CASSGDSHQPQHF	TGTGCCAGCAGCGGGGACAGTCATCAGCCCCAGCATTTT
few	TRBV11-3	NA	TRBJ1-1	CASSLVFGGAFF	TGTGCCAGCAGCTTAGTATTCGGTGGAGCTTTCTTT
NA	TRBV19	TRBD1	TRBJ1-5	CASLRGQGSNQPQHF	TGTGCCAGTTTAAGGGGACAGGGAAGCAATCAGCCCCAGCATTTT